This entry lists 22 T cell receptor beta chains sequenced from one sample in a study of blood T cell repertoires in COVID-19. TCRdb's table, derived via immunoSEQ multiplex PCR, lists solely in-frame clones and lacks some. The table shows about 220,000 clones, with approximately 80% occurring only once. Sequencing was performed on peripheral blood. These receptors came from a man aged 25-40 years with active or convalescent COVID-19.

This clone was detected only a few times. The V call is TRBV7-8, the J call TRBJ1-5; D may be TRBD1 (5 bases). The CDR3 spans 16 residues. V lost 1 base to trimming and J lost 1 base, with 11 bases between them. Per germline, CDR1 SGHVS and CDR2 FQNEAQ. CDR3 protein: CASSLVAGSSNQPQHF. The CDR3 DNA reads TGTGCCAGCAGCTTAGTGGCAGGGTCGAGCAATCAGCCCCAGCATTTT.

Turning to this clone: Additional DNA sequences in this sample encode the identical CDR3. This chain connects TRBV3-1 (or the pseudogene TRBV3-2) to TRBJ1-1; D is unclear. This CDR3 region has 12 residues. The germline CDR1 and CDR2 sequences are LGHDT and YNNKEL (reference sequence). Trimming left V 4 bases short and J 0 bases short, with 3 bases between. The CDR3 DNA reads as TGTGCCAGCAGCCGAGTGAACACTGAAGCTTTCTTT. Translating gives CASSRVNTEAFF.

This sequence joins TRBV19 and TRBJ2-1; TRBD2 aligns across 8 bases. Trimming cost V 4 bases and J 2 bases; bases outside gene matches: 10. Germline assignment: CDR1 LNHDA and CDR2 SQIVND (reference sequence). The CDR3 totals 17 residues. The DNA of the CDR3 is TGTGCCAGTAGTAGTCGGAGGGGGGGACTAGCCTACAATGAGCAGTTCTTC. Its translation is CASSSRRGGLAYNEQFF.

V and J are TRBV19 and TRBJ1-5; 9 bases align to TRBD1. The CDR3 consists of 15 residues. Looked up from germline, CDR1 is LNHDA and CDR2 is SQIVND (reference sequence). The trim removed 6 bases at V and 1 base at J, leaving 4 bases unmatched. CDR3 protein: CASRPTGGSNQPQHF. The CDR3 coding sequence is TGTGCCAGTAGGCCGACAGGGGGAAGCAATCAGCCCCAGCATTTT.

This chain links TRBV4-1 with TRBJ2-7; a weak D match, TRBD1 (8 bases). V lost 0 bases and J lost 3, with 21 bases in between. This CDR3 is 18 amino acids long. Germline loops: CDR1 MGHRA, CDR2 YSYEKL. CDR3 sequence: CASSQELRGTGSNYEQYF. The CDR3 DNA sequence: TGCGCCAGCAGCCAAGAACTGCGGGGGACAGGATCCAACTACGAGCAGTACTTC.

This sequence joins TRBV5-1 and TRBJ1-6, with 10 nucleotides matching TRBD1. V lost 0 bases to trimming and J lost 13 bases; unmatched junction nucleotides: 7. The CDR3 runs to 15 residues. CDR1 is SGHRS, CDR2 YFSETQ, per germline. Here the CDR3 reads CASSLGPGQGFPLHF. The CDR3 region has the DNA TGCGCCAGCAGCTTGGGTCCGGGACAGGGGTTCCCCCTCCACTTT.

This chain joins TRBV6-1 and TRBJ2-7, with 11 bases aligning to TRBD1. The germline V gene has CDR1 MNHNS and CDR2 SASEGT. CDR3 length: 16 residues. V gave up 2 bases and J gave up 4 bases; unmatched junction bases: 7. This CDR3 reads CASSESLGQGAYEQYF. CDR3 in DNA: TGTGCCAGCAGTGAATCTCTCGGACAGGGGGCTTACGAGCAGTACTTC.

V gene TRBV4-2 combines with J gene TRBJ2-3; 7 nucleotides agree with TRBD2. Trimming removed 1 base from V and 0 bases from J; junction bases left unmatched: 22. Germline CDR1 is LGHNA and CDR2 is YNFKEQ. CDR3 length: 22 residues. The CDR3 nucleotides are TGTGCCAGCAGCCAAGCCCGGATGGGATCCCGGGACTATGACTCTAGCACAGATACGCAGTATTTT. This codes for CASSQARMGSRDYDSSTDTQYF.

The chain joins TRBV28 to TRBJ1-4, with 8 bases that match TRBD1. CDR1 MDHEN and CDR2 SYDVKM come from the germline V gene. J was trimmed by 7 bases and V by 2 bases; bases with no gene match: 9. The CDR3 is 16 residues long. The CDR3, as DNA: TGTGCCAGCAGTTTAACGTCAGGGGGCGCAGTTGAAAAACTGTTTTTT. Translated, it gives CASSLTSGGAVEKLFF.

This clone was found a few times. The genes are TRBV27 and TRBJ2-5; 9 bases match TRBD1. CDR1 and CDR2 from the germline V gene are MNHEY and SMNVEV (reference sequence). This CDR3 has 18 amino acids. V shed 5 bases, J shed 2 bases, and the junction held 15 bases outside the gene matches. This chain's CDR3 is CASSPRLTDRGNQETQYF. In DNA, the CDR3 is TGTGCCAGCAGTCCGCGCCTTACTGACAGGGGGAATCAAGAGACCCAGTACTTC.

V is TRBV5-1 and J is TRBJ1-1, with D perhaps matching TRBD1 (6 bases). Germline assignment: CDR1 SGHRS and CDR2 YFSETQ. The V end was cut by 1 base, the J end by 0 bases, with 10 bases between. The CDR3 loop spans 15 amino acids. The CDR3 region is CASSLTTGMNTEAFF. The CDR3 DNA follows: TGCGCCAGCAGCTTGACGACAGGAATGAACACTGAAGCTTTCTTT.

This rearrangement joins TRBV28 to TRBJ1-1; 7 bases agree with TRBD1. This CDR3 comprises 12 residues. CDR1 and CDR2 from the germline V gene are MDHEN and SYDVKM. V trimming: 5 bases; J trimming: 4 bases; junction bases outside the gene matches: 1. CDR3 sequence (DNA): TGTGCCAGCAGTACAGGGGTCACTGAAGCTTTCTTT. Its protein product is CASSTGVTEAFF.

V gene TRBV5-6 combines with J gene TRBJ2-7, with 8 positions matching TRBD2. V dropped 0 bases and J dropped 4; count of bases not matched to a gene: 6. CDR1 SGHDT and CDR2 YYEEEE come from the germline V gene. The CDR3 is made up of 15 amino acids. CDR3 in DNA: TGTGCCAGCAGCTTGGCCCCGGCTAGCGGGTACGAGCAGTACTTC. Translating it yields CASSLAPASGYEQYF.

The V gene is TRBV28, the J gene TRBJ1-1; D not certain. CDR1 is MDHEN, CDR2 SYDVKM, per germline. The CDR3 contains 13 residues. Trimming took off 2 bases at V and 8 bases at J, with 12 bases between the two ends. This chain's CDR3 is CASSLGEYTEAFF. CDR3 nucleotides: TGTGCCAGCAGTTTAGGGGAGTATACCGAAGCTTTCTTT.

This chain connects TRBV2 to TRBJ2-5; tentative D call: TRBD1 (5 bases). Germline V gene sequence: CDR1 SNHLY, CDR2 FYNNEI. The CDR3 spans 12 residues. The germline V and J ends were trimmed by 3 bases and 7 bases, with 9 bases remaining between them. This CDR3 reads CASSEGLGTQYF. The CDR3 DNA is TGTGCCAGCAGTGAGGGGCTGGGGACCCAGTACTTC.

J is TRBJ2-4 and V is TRBV27; 8 positions agree with TRBD1. Losses at the gene ends were 2 bases for V and 1 base for J; bases not matched to a gene: 7. Germline loops: CDR1 MNHEY, CDR2 SMNVEV (reference sequence). The CDR3 spans 17 residues. The CDR3 DNA reads TGTGCCAGCAGTTTAGCCCAGGGGGCGGGTGCCAAAAACATTCAGTACTTC. Protein sequence: CASSLAQGAGAKNIQYF.

The chain employs TRBV30 and TRBJ1-1; D not resolved. Germline V lookup: CDR1 GTSNPN, CDR2 SVGIG (reference sequence). The ends were cut back, 2 bases at V and 5 bases at J, with 12 bases in the middle. The CDR3 sequence is 13 residues long. This chain's CDR3 is CAWSTPSGTEAFF. The CDR3 DNA is TGTGCCTGGAGTACACCTTCGGGGACTGAAGCTTTCTTT.

The chain has TRBV7-9 and TRBJ1-2; unclear D gene. The V end lost 4 bases, the J end lost 5 bases, and 20 bases lay between the germline ends. The V gene's germline CDR1 is SEHNR and CDR2 FQNEAQ (reference sequence). This CDR3 has 16 amino acids. CDR3 sequence reads: CASSSLAGGFEYGYTF. The CDR3 bases are TGTGCCAGCAGCTCACTAGCGGGTGGATTTGAATATGGCTACACCTTC.

The gene calls are TRBV9 and TRBJ2-1; 10 nucleotides match TRBD2. The length of the CDR3 is 16 residues. V lost 3 bases to trimming and J lost 1 base; unmatched junction nucleotides: 4. Germline lookup yields CDR1 SGDLS and CDR2 YYNGEE. Written as DNA, the CDR3 is TGTGCCAGCAGCGCGCCGGGACTAGCGTCCTACAATGAGCAGTTCTTC. This gives the protein CASSAPGLASYNEQFF.

This rearrangement joins TRBV5-4 to TRBJ2-7; TRBD2 matches 10 bases. The CDR3 consists of 15 residues. Germline CDR1 SGHNT, CDR2 YYREEE (reference sequence). With 0 bases clipped from V and 3 bases from J, the junction kept 3 bases outside the gene matches. The CDR3 is CASSLGLAGGYEQYF. Written as DNA, the CDR3 is TGTGCCAGCAGCTTGGGGTTAGCGGGAGGCTACGAGCAGTACTTC.

This clone showed up just once. This chain joins TRBV5-1 and TRBJ1-1; TRBD1 agrees at 8 bases. The V gene's germline CDR1 is SGHRS and CDR2 YFSETQ. This CDR3 has 16 amino acids. Trimming took 2 bases from V and 3 from J; bases not matched to a gene: 9. CDR3 sequence reads: CASSFGQGGGDTEAFF. In DNA form, the CDR3 reads TGCGCCAGCAGCTTCGGACAGGGTGGGGGAGACACTGAAGCTTTCTTT.

The chain couples TRBV28 to TRBJ2-7, with D uncertain. V gave up 3 bases and J gave up 3 bases, with 3 bases separating them. The CDR3 is made up of 11 amino acids. Germline CDR1 and CDR2: MDHEN and SYDVKM. The CDR3 is CASSFGYEQYF. Here the CDR3 DNA reads TGTGCCAGCAGTTTCGGCTACGAGCAGTACTTC.